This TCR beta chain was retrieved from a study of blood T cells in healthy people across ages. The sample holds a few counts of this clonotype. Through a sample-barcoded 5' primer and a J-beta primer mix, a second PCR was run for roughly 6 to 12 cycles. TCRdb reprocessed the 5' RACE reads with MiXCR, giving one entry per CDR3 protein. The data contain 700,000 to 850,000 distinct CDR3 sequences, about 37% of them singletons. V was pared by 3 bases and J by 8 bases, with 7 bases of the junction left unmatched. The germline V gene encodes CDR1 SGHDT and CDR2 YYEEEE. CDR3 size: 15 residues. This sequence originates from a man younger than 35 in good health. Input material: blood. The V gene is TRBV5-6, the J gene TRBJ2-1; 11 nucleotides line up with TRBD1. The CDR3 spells CASSSGTGGSHEQFF. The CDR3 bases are TGTGCCAGCAGCTCCGGGACAGGGGGTTCGCATGAGCAGTTCTTC.